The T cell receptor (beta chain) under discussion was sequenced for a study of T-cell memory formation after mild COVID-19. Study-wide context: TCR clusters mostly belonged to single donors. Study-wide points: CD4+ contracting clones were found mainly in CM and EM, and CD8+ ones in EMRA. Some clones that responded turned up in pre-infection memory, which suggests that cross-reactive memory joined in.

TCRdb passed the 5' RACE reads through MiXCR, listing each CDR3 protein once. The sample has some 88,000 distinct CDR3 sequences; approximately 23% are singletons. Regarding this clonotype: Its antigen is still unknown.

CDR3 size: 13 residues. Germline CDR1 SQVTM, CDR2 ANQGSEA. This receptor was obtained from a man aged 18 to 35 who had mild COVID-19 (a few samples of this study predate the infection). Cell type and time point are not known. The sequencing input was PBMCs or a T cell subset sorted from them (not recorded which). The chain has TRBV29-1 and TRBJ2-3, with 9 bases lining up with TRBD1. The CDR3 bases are TGCAGTGTTCCGGGACAGGGAGCAGATACGCAGTATTTT. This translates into CSVPGQGADTQYF.